The 20 T cell receptor beta chains listed next were all sequenced from one sample in a study of cytomegalovirus exposure and HLA in healthy donors (dated by TCRdb to about 2017). The method behind the library was the immunoSEQ multiplex PCR assay. For the multiplex PCR, a mixture combining 60 forward primers for TCR Vbeta segments and 13 reverse primers for TCR Jbeta segments was used. TCRdb re-hosts the immuneACCESS table, in-frame sequences only. Its copies lack some clones; in the studies checked, an unresolved V gene accounts for under half of them, and the cause for the rest is not known. This sample gives about 92,000 clones in total; about 84% of them show up just once. Around 2% of the sample is taken by the ten largest. What was sequenced was PBMCs. The receptors come from a man between 18 and 29 years old in good health and CMV-seronegative.

V and J are TRBV5-1 and TRBJ2-1; 15 bases are a match to TRBD2. This CDR3 has 15 residues. After removal of 3 bases from V and 6 bases from J, the junction contained 1 base not matched to a gene. Germline lookup yields CDR1 SGHRS and CDR2 YFSETQ. Written as DNA, the CDR3 is TGCGCCAGCAGCTGGACTAGCGGGGGGGTCAATGAGCAGTTCTTC. Encoded protein: CASSWTSGGVNEQFF.

The chain employs TRBV4-1 and TRBJ2-7; no clear D gene. Germline CDR1 and CDR2: MGHRA and YSYEKL. Between the trimmed V and J ends, which lost 0 bases and 10 bases, there was a span of 7 bases. The CDR3 has 11 residues. CDR3 nucleotide sequence: TGCGCCAGCAGCCAAGAACGCGTTCAGTACTTC. This translates into CASSQERVQYF.

A few counts support this clone. This rearrangement joins TRBV29-1 to TRBJ1-2, with TRBD1 as a possible D gene (5 bases). Germline assignment: CDR1 SQVTM and CDR2 ANQGSEA. The V end was cut by 4 bases, the J end by 4 bases, with 10 bases between. The CDR3 is made up of 12 amino acids. The CDR3 DNA follows: TGCAGCGTTGGGGGGGTCGGCTATGGCTACACCTTC. This sequence encodes CSVGGVGYGYTF.

The V and J genes are TRBV9 and TRBJ1-1, with a tentative D call TRBD1 (6 bases). CDR3 length equals 13 residues. Germline V gene sequence: CDR1 SGDLS, CDR2 YYNGEE. V was shortened by 3 bases and J by 10 bases, with 16 bases between the two germline ends. CDR3 sequence (DNA): TGTGCCAGCAGCGCCTCTGGGGGCCCAAGAGCTTTCTTT. Protein product: CASSASGGPRAFF.

The chain employs TRBV27 and TRBJ2-7; tentatively, D is TRBD1 (6 bases). The CDR3 totals 15 residues. Germline V gives CDR1 MNHEY, CDR2 SMNVEV (reference sequence). Trimming removed 3 bases at V and 1 base at J, with 13 bases between. The CDR3 DNA sequence: TGTGCCAGCAGTTTCTGGGGGACACCTTCCTACGAGCAGTACTTC. Its protein product is CASSFWGTPSYEQYF.

This sequence joins TRBV6-1 and TRBJ1-1; D gene uncertain. V lost 10 bases to trimming and J lost 0 bases, with 15 bases between them. The CDR3 is 14 residues long. Germline values: CDR1 MNHNS, CDR2 SASEGT. DNA for the CDR3: TGTGCCATCCCATCCACCCTAATGAACACTGAAGCTTTCTTT. Translating gives CAIPSTLMNTEAFF.

The V and J genes are TRBV7-9 and TRBJ1-1; D not certain. V gave up 2 bases and J gave up 6 bases, with 13 bases separating them. Germline V gives CDR1 SEHNR, CDR2 FQNEAQ (reference sequence). The CDR3 totals 14 residues. CDR3 amino acids: CASSLLGTVSEAFF. CDR3 coding DNA: TGTGCCAGCAGCTTATTGGGCACCGTCTCTGAAGCTTTCTTT.

V gene TRBV10-3 combines with J gene TRBJ1-2; 9 bases are a match to TRBD1. Per germline, CDR1 ENHRY and CDR2 SYGVKD. The CDR3 runs 14 residues. Losses at the gene ends were 5 bases for V and 2 bases for J; bases not matched to a gene: 3. In nucleotides, the CDR3 is TGTGCCATCAGTTCTGGACAGGGGAACTATGGCTACACCTTC. This gives the protein CAISSGQGNYGYTF.

CDR3 sequence (DNA): TGTGCCACCGGGGGAAACACCATATATTTT. It translates to CATGGNTIYF. This chain uses TRBV7-9 with TRBJ1-3; D gene uncertain. V was clipped by 10 bases and J by 4 bases, with 5 bases between them. The CDR3 covers 10 residues. The germline V gene encodes CDR1 SEHNR and CDR2 FQNEAQ (reference sequence).

The J gene is TRBJ1-3, the V gene TRBV6-5; D may be TRBD1 (6 bases). Trimming cost V 6 bases and J 2 bases, with 14 bases left between them. Germline assignment: CDR1 MNHEY and CDR2 SVGAGI. The CDR3 runs to 15 residues. The CDR3, as DNA: TGTGCCAGCAGCCGCCGGGACACCCCTGGAAACACCATATATTTT. It specifies CASSRRDTPGNTIYF.

The chain combines TRBV7-9 with TRBJ1-1; 10 bases map to TRBD1. CDR3 length: 15 amino acids. J lost 5 bases, V lost 3 bases, and 6 bases had no gene match. CDR1 is SEHNR, CDR2 FQNEAQ, per germline (reference sequence). The CDR3 loop reads CASSLTGGAWTEAFF. CDR3 DNA sequence: TGTGCCAGCAGCTTGACAGGGGGCGCGTGGACTGAAGCTTTCTTT.

The chain uses TRBV27 and TRBJ1-2, with TRBD1 matching over 10 bases. Trimming at V came to 6 bases and at J to 8 bases, leaving 9 bases not matched to a gene. The CDR3 runs 14 residues. In germline, CDR1 is MNHEY, CDR2 SMNVEV (reference sequence). In DNA, the CDR3 is TGTGCCAGCAGCCCTCAGGGACAGGGGCAAGGCTACACCTTC. This codes for CASSPQGQGQGYTF.

The chain is built from TRBV9 and TRBJ1-1; D might be TRBD1 (5 bases). V was clipped by 1 base and J by 0 bases, with 13 bases between them. This CDR3 is 16 amino acids long. CDR1 is SGDLS, CDR2 YYNGEE, per germline. This CDR3 reads CASSVSGEGLNTEAFF. The DNA of the CDR3 is TGTGCCAGCAGCGTAAGTGGGGAGGGGCTGAACACTGAAGCTTTCTTT.

The DNA for the CDR3 is TGCGCCAGCAGCTTACATACAGGGGGTAGGAACACTGAAGCTTTCTTT. It translates to CASSLHTGGRNTEAFF. V gene TRBV5-1 combines with J gene TRBJ1-1; TRBD1 matches at 8 bases. J lost 1 base, V lost 2 bases, and 7 bases had no gene match. The germline gives CDR1 SGHRS, CDR2 YFSETQ. The CDR3 consists of 16 residues.

V is TRBV5-1 and J is TRBJ2-5, with 15 bases fitting TRBD2. This CDR3 is built from 18 residues. Per germline, CDR1 SGHRS and CDR2 YFSETQ. J lost 1 base, V lost 3 bases, and 7 bases had no gene match. CDR3 protein: CASSSPGLAGGSQETQYF. The DNA for the CDR3 is TGCGCCAGCAGCTCCCCGGGACTAGCGGGGGGTAGCCAAGAGACCCAGTACTTC.

The table lists this clone with a count of one. The V and J genes are TRBV2 and TRBJ2-7; D might be TRBD1 (6 bases). The germline V gene has CDR1 SNHLY and CDR2 FYNNEI. There are 14 residues in the CDR3. V was shortened by 8 bases and J by 1 base, with 15 bases between the two germline ends. The CDR3 region has the DNA TGTGCCAGCGAAGAACAGGGAGTTTCCTACGAGCAGTACTTC. Encoded protein: CASEEQGVSYEQYF. Full variable domain (missing parts from reference TRBV2 and TRBJ2-7): EPEVTQTPSHQVTQMGQEVILRCVPISNHLYFYWYRQILGQKVEFLVSFYNNEISEKSEIFDDQFSVERPDGSNFTLKIRSTKLEDSAMYFCASEEQGVSYEQYFGPGTRLTVT.

V is TRBV7-9 and J is TRBJ2-5, with 11 bases that match TRBD1. V lost 4 bases to trimming and J lost 11 bases; unmatched junction nucleotides: 12. The germline gives CDR1 SEHNR, CDR2 FQNEAQ (reference sequence). This CDR3 has 15 amino acids. CDR3 bases: TGTGCCAGCAGCTCAATCGGGACAGGGGGAGTGAAGCAGTACTTC. It encodes CASSSIGTGGVKQYF.

This clone was observed a single time. This chain links TRBV5-1 with TRBJ1-1, with 7 bases fitting TRBD1. CDR1 is SGHRS and CDR2 is YFSETQ in the germline V gene. Trimming removed 0 bases from V and 5 bases from J; junction bases left unmatched: 10. The CDR3 is made up of 16 amino acids. In DNA, the CDR3 is TGCGCCAGCAGCTTGGGGGAAAGACAGGGAGCAACTGAAGCTTTCTTT. Translating gives CASSLGERQGATEAFF.

The chain has TRBV5-1 and TRBJ2-7, with 7 bases aligning to TRBD1. Trimming cost V 4 bases and J 0 bases; bases outside gene matches: 7. Germline CDR1 is SGHRS and CDR2 is YFSETQ. There are 15 residues in the CDR3. In DNA form, the CDR3 reads TGCGCCAGCAGCGAGGCAGGGGGAAGCTCCTACGAGCAGTACTTC. This codes for CASSEAGGSSYEQYF.

The V call is TRBV19, the J call TRBJ2-5; D is possibly TRBD1 (6 bases). The germline gives CDR1 LNHDA, CDR2 SQIVND (reference sequence). This CDR3 has 14 amino acids. Trimming removed 7 bases at V and 4 bases at J, with 16 bases between. For the CDR3, the DNA is TGTGCCAGTACCCGGGGTGGGGGCGTAGAGACCCAGTACTTC. Protein: CASTRGGGVETQYF.